This entry lists 24 T cell receptor beta chains sequenced from one sample in a study of T cells in Graves' hyperthyroidism and ophthalmopathy. There were TCR beta CDR3 regions amplified from RNA transcripts. Carried out on the TCR CDR3, a first-round RT-PCR used the HTBI primer set. TCRdb passed the multiplex PCR reads through MiXCR, listing each CDR3 protein once. The table has about 610,000 distinct CDR3 sequences, about 43% seen once; the top ten hold about 8.3%. Sample: peripheral blood or thyroid tissue (not recorded which). All receptors come from a woman between 18 and 29 years old with Graves' hyperthyroidism.

This clonotype was found many times. The chain carries TRBV7-3 and TRBJ2-2, with D perhaps TRBD2 (6 bases). The CDR3 contains 13 residues. Trimming stripped 5 bases from V and 6 bases from J, with 10 bases between. Germline V gene sequence: CDR1 SGHTA, CDR2 FQGTGA. CDR3 coding DNA: TGTGCCAGCAGCCTGGGGGGAGCCGGGGAGCTGTTTTTT. The encoded protein is CASSLGGAGELFF.

V and J are TRBV27 and TRBJ2-7; 8 bases agree with TRBD2. Germline-derived CDR1 and CDR2 are MNHEY and SMNVEV (reference sequence). The J segment lost 2 bases and the V segment lost 7 bases, leaving 13 bases of the junction unmatched. The CDR3 is 16 amino acids. CDR3 in DNA: TGTGCCAGCACCCAATTAATCGCGGGAGGCGCCTACGAGCAGTACTTC. This encodes CASTQLIAGGAYEQYF.

The sample holds many counts of this clonotype. This chain connects TRBV2 to TRBJ2-5; D gene ambiguous. This CDR3 is built from 14 residues. V was pared by 6 bases and J by 1 base, with 12 bases between. Germline CDR1 SNHLY, CDR2 FYNNEI. The CDR3 region is CASRSNWVQETQYF. The DNA for the CDR3 is TGTGCCAGCAGAAGTAACTGGGTCCAAGAGACCCAGTACTTC.

This clonotype has at least ten counts. J is TRBJ1-2 and V is TRBV5-8; unclear D gene. CDR1 and CDR2 (germline): SGHTS, YDEGEE. V gave up 0 bases and J gave up 1 base, with 7 bases separating them. The CDR3 runs to 14 residues. The CDR3 is CASSLANGNYGYTF. CDR3 DNA sequence: TGTGCCAGCAGCTTGGCCAACGGTAACTATGGCTACACCTTC.

This clonotype was observed many times. The V call is TRBV7-9, the J call TRBJ1-1; 8 nucleotides line up with TRBD1. The CDR3 sequence is 13 residues long. The germline V gene has CDR1 SEHNR and CDR2 FQNEAQ (reference sequence). Trimming took 2 bases from V and 6 from J; bases not matched to a gene: 2. The CDR3 nucleotides are TGTGCCAGCAGCTTAATACAGGGGGCTGAAGCTTTCTTT. Protein: CASSLIQGAEAFF.

Concerning this clonotype itself: The junction departs from the called germline gene at one end, perhaps through a read error. The chain recombines TRBV7-9 with TRBJ1-2, with a weak D call TRBD1 (6 bases). From germline, CDR1 is SEHNR and CDR2 FQNEAQ (reference sequence). The CDR3 consists of 14 residues. The CDR3 bases are TGTGCCAGCAGTCCCCGGGGGGCCTACTATGGCCACACCTTC. As protein: CASSPRGAYYGHTF.

The V call is TRBV6-2 or TRBV6-3, the J call TRBJ2-7; a weak D match, TRBD1 (5 bases). V lost 0 bases to trimming and J lost 2 bases, with 29 bases between them. The CDR3 is 21 residues long. CDR1 MNHEY and CDR2 SVGEGT come from the germline V gene. CDR3 amino acids: CASSYSMGQFRIRGSAYEQYF. The CDR3 DNA reads TGTGCCAGCAGTTACTCGATGGGCCAATTCCGAATAAGGGGAAGTGCCTACGAGCAGTACTTC.

This clonotype was seen only a few times. The rearrangement links TRBV7-9 to TRBJ2-7, with D tentatively TRBD2 (6 bases). The CDR3 is 14 residues long. In germline, CDR1 is SEHNR, CDR2 FQNEAQ (reference sequence). V lost 4 bases to trimming and J lost 5 bases, with 15 bases between them. The CDR3 loop reads CASSSAEGLDEQYF. The CDR3 DNA sequence: TGTGCCAGCAGCTCGGCGGAGGGCCTGGACGAGCAGTACTTC.

This chain connects TRBV7-6 to TRBJ2-7, with a tentative D call TRBD1 (5 bases). This CDR3 contains 14 residues. The V and J ends lost 4 bases and 7 bases respectively, with 17 bases between them. CDR1 is SGHVS and CDR2 is FNYEAQ in the germline V gene. The CDR3 DNA is TGTGCCAGCAGCTCCCCTCGAGCCAGGGAAGAGCAGTACTTC. Encoded protein: CASSSPRAREEQYF.

The rearrangement links TRBV18 to TRBJ2-2; no clear D. CDR1 KGHSH and CDR2 LQKENI come from the germline V gene. V lost 3 bases, J lost 0 bases, and 11 bases lay in between. This CDR3 is 16 amino acids long. CDR3 residues: CASSPSRQANTGELFF. CDR3 coding DNA: TGTGCCAGCTCACCCTCCAGACAAGCGAACACCGGGGAGCTGTTTTTT.

The rearrangement links TRBV4-1 to TRBJ1-5, with D hard to call. The CDR3 consists of 14 residues. Per germline, CDR1 MGHRA and CDR2 YSYEKL. The V and J ends lost 2 bases and 4 bases respectively, with 9 bases between them. The CDR3 region is CASSQSSGNQPQHF. CDR3 DNA: TGCGCCAGCAGCCAATCATCCGGTAATCAGCCCCAGCATTTT.

This clonotype has ten or more counts. The V and J genes are TRBV25-1 and TRBJ1-1; the match to TRBD1 covers 7 bases. The V segment lost 7 bases and the J segment 3 bases; nucleotides outside the gene matches: 2. The germline CDR1 and CDR2 sequences are MGHDK and SYGVNS. The CDR3 totals 12 residues. CDR3 bases: TGTGCCAGCATGACAGGGTACACTGAAGCTTTCTTT. It translates to CASMTGYTEAFF.

This clonotype has a handful of counts. The chain couples TRBV7-9 to TRBJ2-1; D ambiguous. Germline V gene sequence: CDR1 SEHNR, CDR2 FQNEAQ (reference sequence). V dropped 4 bases and J dropped 7 bases, with 8 bases sitting between them. This CDR3 has 12 residues. In DNA, the CDR3 is TGTGCCAGCAGCTATAACTCAAATGAGCAGTTCTTC. This codes for CASSYNSNEQFF. The complete variable domain, with remaining parts taken from reference TRBV7-9 and TRBJ2-1, reads DTGVSQNPRHKITKRGQNVTFRCDPISEHNRLYWYRQTLGQGPEFLTYFQNEAQLEKSRLLSDRFSAERPKGSFSTLEIQRTEQGDSAMYLCASSYNSNEQFFGPGTRLTVL.

The rearrangement joins TRBV5-5 to TRBJ2-2, with D unresolved. The germline V and J ends were trimmed by 4 bases and 9 bases, with 13 bases remaining between them. CDR1 and CDR2 from the germline V gene are SGHKS and YYEKEE (reference sequence). This CDR3 region has 13 residues. This CDR3 is CASSPWFLRELFF. CDR3 DNA: TGTGCCAGCAGCCCGTGGTTCCTGCGGGAGCTGTTTTTT. The full variable domain, rest sourced from reference TRBV5-5 and TRBJ2-2, is DAGVTQSPTHLIKTRGQQVTLRCSPISGHKSVSWYQQVLGQGPQFIFQYYEKEERGRGNFPDRFSARQFPNYSSELNVNALLLGDSALYLCASSPWFLRELFFGEGSRLTVL.

The sample holds many counts of this clonotype. The chain employs TRBV29-1 and TRBJ2-3, with TRBD1 matching over 7 bases. The length of the CDR3 is 16 residues. With V trimmed by 6 bases and J by 0 bases, 12 bases remained unmatched. Looked up from germline, CDR1 is SQVTM and CDR2 is ANQGSEA. The CDR3 coding sequence is TGCAGCGTCGTCGAAACGGCGACAGGGAGCACAGATACGCAGTATTTT. As protein: CSVVETATGSTDTQYF.

This clonotype has only a few counts. V and J are TRBV24-1 and TRBJ2-3; no reliable D call. CDR3 length: 15 amino acids. Germline V CDR1 and CDR2: KGHDR, SFDVKD. With 1 base removed from V and 1 base from J, the gap between germline ends came to 8 bases. CDR3 in amino acids: CATSDFGWGTDTQYF. CDR3 in DNA: TGTGCCACCAGTGATTTCGGCTGGGGCACAGATACGCAGTATTTT.

This clonotype was observed a single time. This chain links TRBV9 with TRBJ2-3; D ambiguous. Germline CDR1 reads SGDLS; CDR2 reads YYNGEE. Trimming stripped 0 bases from V and 0 bases from J, with 5 bases between. The length of the CDR3 is 14 residues. The chain's CDR3 is CASSVGRSTDTQYF. CDR3 coding DNA: TGTGCCAGCAGCGTAGGCCGTAGCACAGATACGCAGTATTTT.

This clonotype has at least ten counts. This rearrangement joins TRBV15 to TRBJ2-5; D is uncertain. V was cut by 3 bases and J by 1 base, with 3 bases left in between. Germline loops: CDR1 LNHNV, CDR2 YYDKDF (reference sequence). CDR3 length equals 12 residues. Here the CDR3 DNA reads TGTGCCACCAGCAGGGTCCAAGAGACCCAGTACTTC. Translated: CATSRVQETQYF.

The rearrangement links TRBV20-1 to TRBJ2-5; D is tentatively TRBD1 or TRBD2 (5 bases each). Trimming took 3 bases from V and 12 from J, leaving 11 bases between them. Germline assignment: CDR1 DFQATT and CDR2 SNEGSKA (reference sequence). The CDR3 spans 10 residues. This CDR3 reads CSARGVLKYF. The CDR3 DNA reads as TGCAGTGCTAGGGGGGTCTTAAAGTACTTC.

This chain uses TRBV29-1 with TRBJ1-2; 8 nucleotides line up with TRBD1. The V segment lost 8 bases and the J segment 3 bases; nucleotides outside the gene matches: 2. CDR3 size: 11 residues. Germline V gene data show CDR1 as SQVTM and CDR2 as ANQGSEA. This CDR3 reads CSPDRDYGYTF. As DNA, the CDR3 is TGCAGCCCGGACAGGGACTATGGCTACACCTTC.

This clonotype appeared many times. V and J are TRBV19 and TRBJ1-5; the match to TRBD1 covers 7 bases. CDR3 length: 16 residues. Germline V gives CDR1 LNHDA, CDR2 SQIVND (reference sequence). V gave up 6 bases and J gave up 2 bases; unmatched junction bases: 10. The CDR3 nucleotides are TGTGCCAGTAGGGTCGGCACCGACAGGGGCAATCAGCCCCAGCATTTT. Its protein is CASRVGTDRGNQPQHF.

The J gene is TRBJ1-2, the V gene TRBV7-9, with TRBD1 identical over 7 bases. The germline V gene has CDR1 SEHNR and CDR2 FQNEAQ (reference sequence). Germline trimming cut 5 bases from V and 8 bases from J; bases unmatched to any gene: 8. The CDR3 sequence is 13 residues long. The CDR3 DNA reads as TGTGCCAGCAGCATCCACAGGGGAGGAGGCTACACCTTC. This encodes CASSIHRGGGYTF. The variable domain in full, completed from reference TRBV7-9 and TRBJ1-2, reads DTGVSQNPRHKITKRGQNVTFRCDPISEHNRLYWYRQTLGQGPEFLTYFQNEAQLEKSRLLSDRFSAERPKGSFSTLEIQRTEQGDSAMYLCASSIHRGGGYTFGSGTRLTVV.

Only a few counts were recorded for this clonotype. This rearrangement joins TRBV7-9 to TRBJ1-6; 8 positions match TRBD1. The CDR3 has 15 residues. CDR1 SEHNR and CDR2 FQNEAQ come from the germline V gene (reference sequence). Trimming at V came to 7 bases and at J to 3 bases, leaving 5 bases not matched to a gene. Written as DNA, the CDR3 is TGTGCCAGCACGAAAGGGACAGGCTATAATTCACCCCTCCACTTT. Protein: CASTKGTGYNSPLHF.

With respect to this clonotype: Likely a read error: the CDR3 ends without its conserved phenylalanine or tryptophan. The DNA is omitted, as the CDR3 cannot be located on it reliably, and the CDR3 follows TCRdb's listing. The V call is TRBV7-2, the J call TRBJ1-4; TRBD1 is the table's D call, not checked against the DNA. Germline lookup yields CDR1 SGHTA and CDR2 FQGNSA. Inclusive of both ends, the CDR3 amounts to 14 amino acids. CDR3: CASSPIPGTGIRGY.